The next 20 T cell receptor beta chains were all read from a single sample in a study of cytomegalovirus exposure and HLA in healthy donors. 13 Jbeta primers and 60 Vbeta primers were used for the PCR. Some clones are missing from TCRdb's copy, which holds only in-frame ones; the method was immunoSEQ multiplex PCR. Among over 100,000 clones listed, 80% to 85% were seen once. Source material: PBMCs. The receptors stem from a man aged 30 to 39 in good health and CMV-seronegative.

The chain has TRBV5-1 and TRBJ2-2, with 7 bases matching TRBD1. Trimming took 4 bases from V and 1 from J; bases not matched to a gene: 1. Germline CDR1 SGHRS, CDR2 YFSETQ. This CDR3 is 14 amino acids long. CDR3 DNA: TGCGCCAGCAGCAGGGACAGGAACACCGGGGAGCTGTTTTTT. Translation gives CASSRDRNTGELFF.

V is TRBV9 and J is TRBJ1-1; D unresolved. The CDR3 sequence is 12 residues long. The germline gives CDR1 SGDLS, CDR2 YYNGEE. The V end was cut by 3 bases, the J end by 5 bases, with 8 bases between. CDR3 loop: CASSGSGTEAFF. CDR3 nucleotide sequence: TGTGCCAGCAGCGGCAGCGGGACTGAAGCTTTCTTT.

CDR3 DNA: TGTGCCAGCAGTTCCGTTCAGCTTCTTAGCCGACGCGGGGGTGGAGACATTCAGTACTTC. Amino acid sequence: CASSSVQLLSRRGGGDIQYF. The chain links TRBV28 to TRBJ2-4; 7 nucleotides match TRBD2. Germline trimming cut 4 bases from V and 8 bases from J; bases unmatched to any gene: 26. The CDR3 length is 20 residues. Germline CDR1 and CDR2: MDHEN and SYDVKM.

V usage is TRBV29-1 and J usage is TRBJ2-3; D is perhaps TRBD1 (5 bases). Between the trimmed V and J ends, which lost 4 bases and 5 bases, there was a span of 13 bases. The germline gives CDR1 SQVTM, CDR2 ANQGSEA. CDR3 size: 13 residues. The CDR3 sequence is CSVGVPQVDTQYF. Written as DNA, the CDR3 is TGCAGCGTTGGTGTTCCACAGGTAGATACGCAGTATTTT.

The genes are TRBV27 and TRBJ2-7; 7 nucleotides match TRBD1. Germline V gene data show CDR1 as MNHEY and CDR2 as SMNVEV (reference sequence). CDR3 length: 16 residues. The V and J ends lost 4 bases and 0 bases, in that order; junction bases with no gene match: 9. The chain's CDR3 is CASSSRQGKSSYEQYF. The CDR3 bases are TGTGCCAGCAGTTCACGACAGGGAAAGAGCTCCTACGAGCAGTACTTC.

V and J are TRBV5-1 and TRBJ1-6; 7 bases fit TRBD1. The junction had 4 bases not matched to a gene; V was cut back by 0 bases and J by 7 bases. This CDR3 comprises 15 residues. The germline gives CDR1 SGHRS, CDR2 YFSETQ. CDR3 loop: CASSLESGGNSPLHF. The CDR3 DNA reads TGCGCCAGCAGCTTGGAATCAGGGGGAAATTCACCCCTCCACTTT.

The chain employs TRBV29-1 and TRBJ2-7, with 7 bases identical to TRBD2. This CDR3 has 12 residues. Germline lookup yields CDR1 SQVTM and CDR2 ANQGSEA. V was pared by 7 bases and J by 2 bases, with 5 bases of the junction left unmatched. The CDR3 spells CSAVGTTYEQYF. The CDR3 DNA is TGCAGCGCGGTTGGGACTACCTACGAGCAGTACTTC.

This clone was detected only once. The chain employs TRBV18 and TRBJ2-7; TRBD2 might be the D (6 bases). Germline V gene data show CDR1 as KGHSH and CDR2 as LQKENI. This CDR3 contains 13 residues. The V and J ends lost 6 bases and 4 bases respectively, with 13 bases between them. The CDR3 coding sequence is TGTGCCAGCTCCCTCTCTGGGGGGTACGAGCAGTACTTC. Encoded protein: CASSLSGGYEQYF.

The chain has TRBV2 and TRBJ2-5; D gene ambiguous. This CDR3 spans 14 amino acids. V lost 3 bases and J 5 bases, leaving 13 bases between the germline ends. The V gene's germline CDR1 is SNHLY and CDR2 FYNNEI. The CDR3 DNA sequence: TGTGCCAGCAGTGATATCTCCCCCCGGGAGACCCAGTACTTC. Its protein is CASSDISPRETQYF.

V usage is TRBV6-6 and J usage is TRBJ1-2; the D gene is possibly TRBD1 (5 bases). The CDR3 totals 13 residues. Germline V gene data show CDR1 as MNHNY and CDR2 as SVGAGI (reference sequence). The V gene lost 5 bases and the J gene lost 5 bases, with 12 bases spanning the gap. The CDR3 DNA is TGTGCCAGCAGTCAGGGAGGAGGATATGGCTACACCTTC. This sequence encodes CASSQGGGYGYTF.

This clone was seen a few times. This sequence joins TRBV5-4 and TRBJ1-4; TRBD1 agrees at 8 bases. Germline CDR1 reads SGHNT; CDR2 reads YYREEE (reference sequence). CDR3 length: 16 amino acids. V trimming: 4 bases; J trimming: 8 bases; junction bases outside the gene matches: 13. The CDR3 sequence is CASSPSQGAGGEKLFF. Here the CDR3 DNA reads TGTGCCAGCAGCCCGTCTCAGGGGGCAGGAGGGGAAAAACTGTTTTTT.

Notes on this clone: Other nucleotide sequences in the sample specify the same CDR3. The chain employs TRBV5-1 and TRBJ2-3; TRBD2 aligns across 11 bases. The CDR3 is 18 residues long. Unmatched junction bases numbered 11, after V lost 3 bases and J lost 2 bases. Germline assignment: CDR1 SGHRS and CDR2 YFSETQ. As DNA, the CDR3 is TGCGCCAGCAGCTCTTGGAAGGGACTAGCGGTCTCCACAGATACGCAGTATTTT. Translated, it gives CASSSWKGLAVSTDTQYF.

The genes are TRBV27 and TRBJ1-2, with 10 positions matching TRBD1. V gave up 8 bases and J gave up 2 bases; unmatched junction bases: 14. This CDR3 comprises 17 residues. CDR1 and CDR2 from the germline V gene are MNHEY and SMNVEV (reference sequence). The CDR3 DNA is TGTGCCAGCCAGAGATCTTTGGGACAGGGGCCCAACTATGGCTACACCTTC. Protein: CASQRSLGQGPNYGYTF.

The chain combines TRBV5-1 with TRBJ2-7, with TRBD1 matching 10 bases. V lost 5 bases and J lost 5; bases outside the gene matches: 7. In germline, CDR1 is SGHRS, CDR2 YFSETQ. This CDR3 spans 14 amino acids. CDR3 bases: TGCGCCAGCAGGAGCGGGACAGGGGTCCACGAGCAGTACTTC. This gives the protein CASRSGTGVHEQYF.

This clone has just one count. The junction departs from the called germline gene at one end, perhaps through a read error. V and J are TRBV11-3 and TRBJ2-4, with D maybe TRBD2 (5 bases). This CDR3 is 15 amino acids long. The germline V gene encodes CDR1 SGHNT and CDR2 YENEEA. CDR3 sequence (DNA): TGTGCCAGCAGCTTGAAAGGTGGGAGCGGAAACAGTCAGTACTTC. Translation: CASSLKGGSGNSQYF.

V gene TRBV5-6 combines with J gene TRBJ2-3, with D unresolved. Per germline, CDR1 SGHDT and CDR2 YYEEEE. This CDR3 is 13 amino acids long. The ends were cut back, 2 bases at V and 4 bases at J, with 8 bases in the middle. Written as DNA, the CDR3 is TGTGCCAGCAGCTTTACGGTCCCAGATACGCAGTATTTT. Amino acid sequence: CASSFTVPDTQYF.

The V and J genes are TRBV27 and TRBJ1-2; tentatively, D is TRBD1 (5 bases). There are 14 residues in the CDR3. V was clipped by 3 bases and J by 8 bases, with 16 bases between them. Germline-derived CDR1 and CDR2 are MNHEY and SMNVEV (reference sequence). CDR3 sequence (DNA): TGTGCCAGCAGTTTGTTTGGGCAGGGTCAGGGCTACACCTTC. Residues: CASSLFGQGQGYTF.

This clone appeared a single time. This chain links TRBV10-3 with TRBJ2-7; perhaps TRBD1 as D (7 bases). The CDR3 runs 14 residues. Germline values: CDR1 ENHRY, CDR2 SYGVKD. The V and J ends lost 0 bases and 7 bases respectively, with 13 bases between them. CDR3 sequence (DNA): TGTGCCATCAGTGAGTCGGAGGGGGCAGGGGAGCAGTACTTC. Its protein is CAISESEGAGEQYF.

The chain links TRBV5-1 to TRBJ2-2; 11 nucleotides match TRBD2. Trimming removed 7 bases from V and 8 bases from J; junction bases left unmatched: 13. Germline V gene sequence: CDR1 SGHRS, CDR2 YFSETQ. This CDR3 is built from 16 residues. CDR3 sequence reads: CASSPGTSGASGELFF. The CDR3 region has the DNA TGCGCCAGCTCCCCCGGGACTAGCGGTGCCTCGGGGGAGCTGTTTTTT.

In DNA form, the CDR3 reads TGTGCCAGCAGTTTCGGACAGGGGAACTATGGCTACACCTTC. It yields the protein CASSFGQGNYGYTF. The chain recombines TRBV28 with TRBJ1-2, with 9 bases fitting TRBD1. CDR1 and CDR2 from the germline V gene are MDHEN and SYDVKM. V lost 3 bases to trimming and J lost 2 bases; unmatched junction nucleotides: 1. This CDR3 spans 14 amino acids.